The rows below give T cell receptor beta chains drawn from one sample of a study of blood T cell repertoires in COVID-19. Sequencing used immunoSEQ multiplex PCR; TCRdb keeps in-frame clones, though not all of them. The sample has 250,000 or so clones, 70% to 90% seen once. Sequencing was performed on PBMCs or T cells enriched from blood (not recorded which). These TCRs come from a man aged 25-40 years who had recovered from COVID-19. The CDR3 runs from the conserved cysteine through the conserved F or W. The order of the fields is CDR3 protein, CDR3 DNA, clone size, V gene, J gene, CDR3 length, D gene. A D gene is named only where the DNA matches it firmly. Some rows have no size entry. The others give once, few or many, or a class for an expanded clone.

CDR3aa: CASSPKGTGSHEQYF; CDR3nt: TGTGCCAGCTCACCTAAAGGGACAGGAAGTCACGAGCAGTACTTC; abundance: NA; v_gene: TRBV18; j_gene: TRBJ2-7; len: 15; d_gene: TRBD1
CDR3aa: CASSEYSRGAGDQPQHF; CDR3nt: TGTGCCAGCAGTGAATATAGTCGGGGGGCCGGGGATCAGCCCCAGCATTTT; abundance: NA; v_gene: TRBV25-1; j_gene: TRBJ1-5; len: 17; d_gene: NA
CDR3aa: CASSAGTGRDIQYF; CDR3nt: TGTGCCAGCAGTGCCGGGACAGGGAGAGACATTCAGTACTTC; abundance: NA; v_gene: TRBV28; j_gene: TRBJ2-4; len: 14; d_gene: TRBD1
CDR3aa: CASSPSSMGGRGYTF; CDR3nt: TGTGCCAGCAGCCCAAGTAGTATGGGGGGTCGAGGCTACACCTTC; abundance: NA; v_gene: TRBV7-2; j_gene: TRBJ1-2; len: 15; d_gene: NA
CDR3aa: CASSPPGRGSYEQYF; CDR3nt: TGTGCCAGCTCACCACCGGGCCGCGGGAGCTACGAGCAGTACTTC; abundance: once; v_gene: TRBV18; j_gene: TRBJ2-7; len: 15; d_gene: TRBD2
CDR3aa: CASSLLQGVGTEAFF; CDR3nt: TGTGCCAGCAGTTTACTACAGGGAGTAGGCACTGAAGCTTTCTTT; abundance: NA; v_gene: TRBV27; j_gene: TRBJ1-1; len: 15; d_gene: NA
CDR3aa: CASSFAGGRDGELFF; CDR3nt: TGTGCCAGCAGTTTCGCAGGGGGTCGAGACGGGGAGCTGTTTTTT; abundance: NA; v_gene: TRBV28; j_gene: TRBJ2-2; len: 15; d_gene: TRBD1
CDR3aa: CASSLGAFGYTF; CDR3nt: TGTGCCAGCAGCTTGGGGGCCTTTGGCTACACCTTC; abundance: NA; v_gene: TRBV5-6; j_gene: TRBJ1-2; len: 12; d_gene: NA
CDR3aa: CASSRSGIAGGSGSYNEQFF; CDR3nt: TGTGCCAGCAGCCGATCCGGGATAGCGGGAGGCTCTGGCTCCTACAATGAGCAGTTCTTC; abundance: NA; v_gene: TRBV11-3; j_gene: TRBJ2-1; len: 20; d_gene: TRBD2
CDR3aa: CASSLDRGDTEAFF; CDR3nt: TGCGCCAGCAGCTTGGACAGGGGCGACACTGAAGCTTTCTTT; abundance: NA; v_gene: TRBV5-1; j_gene: TRBJ1-1; len: 14; d_gene: TRBD1
CDR3aa: CASSYQGNYTF; CDR3nt: TGTGCCAGCAGTTACCAGGGAAACTACACCTTC; abundance: NA; v_gene: TRBV6-6; j_gene: TRBJ1-2; len: 11; d_gene: NA
CDR3aa: CAIRRDENQPQHF; CDR3nt: TGTGCCATCAGGCGGGACGAGAATCAGCCCCAGCATTTT; abundance: NA; v_gene: TRBV10-3; j_gene: TRBJ1-5; len: 13; d_gene: NA
CDR3aa: CSVGWVEGVASYEQYF; CDR3nt: TGCAGCGTTGGATGGGTAGAAGGGGTAGCCTCCTACGAGCAGTACTTC; abundance: NA; v_gene: TRBV29-1; j_gene: TRBJ2-7; len: 16; d_gene: NA
CDR3aa: CAWRGQANTEAFF; CDR3nt: TGTGCCTGGAGGGGACAGGCCAACACTGAAGCTTTCTTT; abundance: NA; v_gene: TRBV30; j_gene: TRBJ1-1; len: 13; d_gene: TRBD1
CDR3aa: CASSGPPSDRGHGYTF; CDR3nt: TGTGCCAGCAGCGGCCCTCCTTCCGACAGGGGCCACGGCTACACCTTC; abundance: once; v_gene: TRBV9; j_gene: TRBJ1-2; len: 16; d_gene: TRBD1
CDR3aa: CASSLYGEPDQPQHF; CDR3nt: TGTGCCAGCAGCTTGTATGGGGAGCCCGACCAGCCCCAGCATTTT; abundance: NA; v_gene: TRBV5-6; j_gene: TRBJ1-5; len: 15; d_gene: NA
CDR3aa: CASRTGISSYNEQFF; CDR3nt: TGTGCCAGCAGGACAGGGATTAGCTCCTACAATGAGCAGTTCTTC; abundance: once; v_gene: TRBV6-5; j_gene: TRBJ2-1; len: 15; d_gene: TRBD1
CDR3aa: CASRPGQGSGYTF; CDR3nt: TGTGCCAGCAGACCCGGACAGGGAAGTGGCTACACCTTC; abundance: many; v_gene: TRBV27; j_gene: TRBJ1-2; len: 13; d_gene: TRBD1
CDR3aa: CASSSEPIAFRSSYEQYF; CDR3nt: TGCGCCAGCAGCTCAGAACCTATAGCGTTCCGGAGCTCCTACGAGCAGTACTTC; abundance: NA; v_gene: TRBV5-1; j_gene: TRBJ2-7; len: 18; d_gene: NA
CDR3aa: CASSLDGSYGYTF; CDR3nt: TGCGCCAGCAGCTTGGACGGGTCCTATGGCTACACCTTC; abundance: NA; v_gene: TRBV5-1; j_gene: TRBJ1-2; len: 13; d_gene: NA
CDR3aa: CASSLADGRNTEAFF; CDR3nt: TGTGCCAGCAGCTTGGCCGATGGGAGGAACACTGAAGCTTTCTTT; abundance: NA; v_gene: TRBV5-4; j_gene: TRBJ1-1; len: 15; d_gene: NA
CDR3aa: CASSPPNPLIGNTIYF; CDR3nt: TGTGCCAGCTCACCACCTAATCCGTTAATTGGAAACACCATATATTTT; abundance: NA; v_gene: TRBV18; j_gene: TRBJ1-3; len: 16; d_gene: NA
CDR3aa: CASSFHSYNEQFF; CDR3nt: TGTGCCAGCAGTTTCCACAGCTACAATGAGCAGTTCTTC; abundance: once; v_gene: TRBV12-3/TRBV12-4; j_gene: TRBJ2-1; len: 13; d_gene: NA
CDR3aa: CASSYSIPGGTEAFF; CDR3nt: TGTGCCAGCAGTTACTCGATCCCAGGGGGCACTGAAGCTTTCTTT; abundance: NA; v_gene: TRBV6-5; j_gene: TRBJ1-1; len: 15; d_gene: TRBD1